This TCR beta chain was sequenced for a study of siplizumab effects on memory and regulatory T cells. Study observations and caveats: Whether proliferating Tregs in siplizumab cultures suppress was not functionally confirmed.

Cells from the mixed lymphocyte reaction underwent coculture for 5 to 6 days at 37 degrees C. Per sample, the assay covered about 9.5 x 10^4 TCR templates. Assay: immunoSEQ multiplex PCR; the TCRdb copy retains only in-frame clones and omits some. The sample carries about 12,000 clones, approximately 50% recorded once. With respect to this clone: What it binds is not known.

Sample: CFSE-low (dividing) CD8+ T cells sorted from an allogeneic mixed lymphocyte reaction. This clonotype was sampled from a human donor in good health; the cells came from an allogeneic mixed lymphocyte reaction. Some clones in this sample may be carry-over from other donors' samples.

The CDR3 is CASSSLEAGYEQYF. CDR3 nucleotide sequence: TGTGCCAGCAGCTCCCTTGAGGCTGGCTACGAGCAGTACTTC. This rearrangement joins TRBV13 to TRBJ2-7, with D unresolved. CDR3 length: 14 residues. The germline CDR1 and CDR2 sequences are PRHDT and FYEKMQ (reference sequence). V was clipped by 4 bases and J by 3 bases, with 13 bases between them.